The 28 T cell receptor beta chains given below trace back to one sample, sequenced in a study of cytomegalovirus exposure and HLA in healthy donors. Sequencing was performed with immunoSEQ multiplex PCR; in TCRdb, only in-frame clones are kept and a portion is missing. The sample carries 65,000 or so clones, roughly 94% recorded once. Sequenced: PBMCs. Source of these receptors: a man between 18 and 29 years old in good health and CMV-seropositive.

J is TRBJ2-3 and V is TRBV5-4, with TRBD1 identical over 8 bases. The CDR3 has 15 amino acids. Germline assignment: CDR1 SGHNT and CDR2 YYREEE (reference sequence). The V gene end was trimmed by 0 bases and the J gene end by 4 bases; junction bases not matched to a gene: 4. The CDR3 loop is CASSLGPGGPDTQYF. The CDR3 bases are TGTGCCAGCAGCTTGGGCCCAGGGGGCCCAGATACGCAGTATTTT. The variable domain in full, completed from reference TRBV5-4 and TRBJ2-3, reads ETGVTQSPTHLIKTRGQQVTLRCSSQSGHNTVSWYQQALGQGPQFIFQYYREEENGRGNFPPRFSGLQFPNYSSELNVNALELDDSALYLCASSLGPGGPDTQYFGPGTRLTVL.

J is TRBJ1-1 and V is TRBV19; D not certain. The CDR3 contains 14 residues. V shed 7 bases and J shed 0 bases, with 12 bases lying between them. Germline V gene lookup returns CDR1 LNHDA and CDR2 SQIVND (reference sequence). DNA for the CDR3: TGTGCCAGTAAAATGAACAGATTGAACACTGAAGCTTTCTTT. It encodes CASKMNRLNTEAFF. Combining the CDR3 with reference TRBV19 and TRBJ1-1 gives the whole variable domain DGGITQSPKYLFRKEGQNVTLSCEQNLNHDAMYWYRQDPGQGLRLIYYSQIVNDFQKGDIAEGYSVSREKKESFPLTVTSAQKNPTAFYLCASKMNRLNTEAFFGQGTRLTVV.

The chain employs TRBV6-5 and TRBJ1-2; D possibly corresponds to TRBD1 (6 bases). V was clipped by 0 bases and J by 2 bases, with 10 bases between them. Germline lookup yields CDR1 MNHEY and CDR2 SVGAGI. The CDR3 totals 15 residues. The CDR3 spells CASSYSRGSNYGYTF. The CDR3 region has the DNA TGTGCCAGCAGTTACTCCAGGGGATCGAACTATGGCTACACCTTC.

The chain couples TRBV11-3 to TRBJ2-5; 9 positions agree with TRBD2. With 4 bases clipped from V and 4 bases from J, the junction kept 10 bases outside the gene matches. CDR1 SGHNT and CDR2 YENEEA come from the germline V gene. The CDR3 sequence is 16 residues long. The CDR3 region has the DNA TGTGCCAGCAGCTCCACTGGGGCGGGGGGGATAGAGACCCAGTACTTC. As protein: CASSSTGAGGIETQYF.

This chain joins TRBV28 and TRBJ2-3; TRBD2 agrees at 8 bases. This CDR3 has 18 residues. Germline-derived CDR1 and CDR2 are MDHEN and SYDVKM. With 7 bases clipped from V and 2 bases from J, the junction kept 17 bases outside the gene matches. CDR3 sequence (DNA): TGTGCCAGCACCGTTTTGCGGGCGGGAGGATTTACCACAGATACGCAGTATTTT. Amino acid sequence: CASTVLRAGGFTTDTQYF.

The chain carries TRBV21-1 and TRBJ1-5. TRBV21-1 constitutes a pseudogene. The CDR3 spans 17 residues. CDR3 sequence (DNA): TGTGCCAGCAGCAACCGCACCCCGTCGGGGGTCAATCAGCCCCAGCATTTT. Its protein is CASSNRTPSGVNQPQHF.

This chain connects TRBV5-4 to TRBJ2-1; D perhaps matches TRBD2 (6 bases). Germline V lookup: CDR1 SGHNT, CDR2 YYREEE (reference sequence). V shed 4 bases and J shed 5 bases, with 22 bases lying between them. The CDR3 is 17 amino acids. The CDR3 here is CASSPSLTGGNHNEQFF. Here the CDR3 DNA reads TGTGCCAGCAGCCCCAGCCTTACTGGCGGGAACCACAATGAGCAGTTCTTC.

The V and J genes are TRBV28 and TRBJ1-1; tentative D call: TRBD1 (5 bases). Germline V gene sequence: CDR1 MDHEN, CDR2 SYDVKM. V was trimmed by 6 bases and J by 1 base, leaving 18 bases between them. The CDR3 consists of 16 residues. The CDR3 coding sequence is TGTGCCAGCAGCCTTATTCAGGGTTCCCAGAACACTGAAGCTTTCTTT. It is translated as CASSLIQGSQNTEAFF.

The chain is built from TRBV6-1 and TRBJ2-7; 7 bases are shared with TRBD1. The CDR3 totals 13 residues. Per germline, CDR1 MNHNS and CDR2 SASEGT. After removal of 9 bases from V and 0 bases from J, the junction contained 5 bases not matched to a gene. The CDR3, as DNA: TGTGCCAGTAAGGACAGGTACTCCTACGAGCAGTACTTC. This encodes CASKDRYSYEQYF.

This clone has just one count. This chain connects TRBV6-6 to TRBJ2-7, with 10 bases fitting TRBD2. Germline V gene data show CDR1 as MNHNY and CDR2 as SVGAGI (reference sequence). The CDR3 has 14 amino acids. V lost 5 bases, J lost 3 bases, and 4 bases stayed unmatched. CDR3 nucleotide sequence: TGTGCCAGCAGTCTAGCGGGAGAATTCTACGAGCAGTACTTC. Translated, it gives CASSLAGEFYEQYF.

The DNA of the CDR3 is TGTGCCAGCGGGAGAAGAGGAGGGACTGAAGCTTTCTTT. Translation gives CASGRRGGTEAFF. This chain joins TRBV27 and TRBJ1-1; D ambiguous. CDR1 and CDR2 (germline): MNHEY, SMNVEV (reference sequence). This CDR3 comprises 13 residues. V was trimmed by 8 bases and J by 5 bases, leaving 15 bases between them.

The chain uses TRBV7-2 and TRBJ2-7; 8 bases are a match to TRBD1. The CDR3 totals 15 residues. V dropped 5 bases and J dropped 3; count of bases not matched to a gene: 9. The germline gives CDR1 SGHTA, CDR2 FQGNSA. CDR3 protein: CASSTPATGDYEQYF. The CDR3 region has the DNA TGTGCCAGCAGCACCCCGGCGACAGGGGACTACGAGCAGTACTTC. Combining the CDR3 with reference TRBV7-2 and TRBJ2-7 gives the whole variable domain GAGVSQSPSNKVTEKGKDVELRCDPISGHTALYWYRQSLGQGLEFLIYFQGNSAPDKSGLPSDRFSAERTGGSVSTLTIQRTQQEDSAVYLCASSTPATGDYEQYFGPGTRLTVT.

V and J are TRBV5-4 and TRBJ1-2; TRBD1 matches at 7 bases. Germline V gives CDR1 SGHNT, CDR2 YYREEE (reference sequence). The CDR3 consists of 15 residues. Losses at the gene ends were 0 bases for V and 11 bases for J; bases not matched to a gene: 13. CDR3 sequence (DNA): TGTGCCAGCAGCTTGGCCATTGGACAGGTACACACTTACACCTTC. Translating it yields CASSLAIGQVHTYTF. Complete variable domain (other parts from reference TRBV5-4 and TRBJ1-2): ETGVTQSPTHLIKTRGQQVTLRCSSQSGHNTVSWYQQALGQGPQFIFQYYREEENGRGNFPPRFSGLQFPNYSSELNVNALELDDSALYLCASSLAIGQVHTYTFGSGTRLTVV.

V is TRBV2 and J is TRBJ2-3; maybe TRBD2 (5 bases). CDR1 is SNHLY, CDR2 FYNNEI, per germline. Trimming left V 7 bases short and J 4 bases short, with 12 bases between. The CDR3 length is 13 residues. The CDR3 sequence is CASNPSSADTQYF. In DNA form, the CDR3 reads TGTGCCAGCAATCCGAGTAGCGCAGATACGCAGTATTTT.

CDR3 DNA sequence: TGTGCCAGCAGTCAAGACAGGACCTCTGGAAACACCATATATTTT. Its protein is CASSQDRTSGNTIYF. V is TRBV27 and J is TRBJ1-3; TRBD1 is a possible D gene (6 bases). This CDR3 has 15 amino acids. Germline-derived CDR1 and CDR2 are MNHEY and SMNVEV (reference sequence). V was shortened by 5 bases and J by 0 bases, with 11 bases between the two germline ends.

The chain has TRBV7-9 and TRBJ2-1; 8 positions match TRBD2. Trimming removed 5 bases from V and 2 bases from J; junction bases left unmatched: 11. Germline CDR1 and CDR2: SEHNR and FQNEAQ (reference sequence). CDR3 length: 17 amino acids. The CDR3 loop reads CASSAPGTRRPYNEQFF. The CDR3 bases are TGTGCCAGCAGCGCCCCCGGGACTAGGAGACCCTACAATGAGCAGTTCTTC.

The V call is TRBV11-2, the J call TRBJ2-1; TRBD1 might be the D (6 bases). Looked up from germline, CDR1 is SGHAT and CDR2 is FQNNGV. The CDR3 loop spans 14 amino acids. Trimming pared 1 base from V and 2 bases from J, leaving 6 bases between. The CDR3 DNA reads TGTGCCAGCAGCTTAGGGGGGCCCTACAATGAGCAGTTCTTC. Amino acid sequence: CASSLGGPYNEQFF.

This chain joins TRBV7-6 and TRBJ2-6; D gene uncertain. Trimming removed 5 bases at V and 4 bases at J, with 9 bases between. Germline CDR1 SGHVS, CDR2 FNYEAQ. This CDR3 region has 14 residues. The CDR3 nucleotides are TGTGCCAGCAGCGGCGGTCTCGGGGCCAACGTCCTGACTTTC. This gives the protein CASSGGLGANVLTF.

This chain links TRBV7-6 with TRBJ2-5; 7 nucleotides agree with TRBD2. This CDR3 has 15 amino acids. The V gene's germline CDR1 is SGHVS and CDR2 FNYEAQ. The V and J ends lost 5 bases and 2 bases, in that order; junction bases with no gene match: 8. Here the CDR3 DNA reads TGTGCCAGCAGCCAAAGGGACTACCAGCAAGAGACCCAGTACTTC. It yields the protein CASSQRDYQQETQYF.

The DNA of the CDR3 is TGCGCCAGCAGCCAAGAAGCAGGGTCCAATCAGCCCCAGCATTTT. This gives the protein CASSQEAGSNQPQHF. V and J are TRBV4-1 and TRBJ1-5, with TRBD1 as a possible D gene (5 bases). CDR3 length: 15 residues. CDR1 and CDR2 (germline): MGHRA, YSYEKL. V was cut by 0 bases and J by 3 bases, with 9 bases left in between.

The chain recombines TRBV2 with TRBJ2-5; tentative D call: TRBD2 (6 bases). With 4 bases removed from V and 5 bases from J, the gap between germline ends came to 11 bases. Germline CDR1 reads SNHLY; CDR2 reads FYNNEI. There are 13 residues in the CDR3. The CDR3 loop reads CASSVGGPETQYF. The CDR3 DNA sequence: TGTGCCAGCAGTGTGGGGGGACCCGAGACCCAGTACTTC.

The chain couples TRBV6-5 to TRBJ2-7, with 9 positions matching TRBD1. Germline V gives CDR1 MNHEY, CDR2 SVGAGI. The CDR3 extends over 13 amino acids. J lost 6 bases, V lost 4 bases, and 4 bases had no gene match. CDR3 coding DNA: TGTGCCAGCAGTTGGACAGGGGCCCTCGAGCAGTACTTC. As protein: CASSWTGALEQYF.

This sequence joins TRBV23-1 and TRBJ2-5; 11 bases fit TRBD1. TRBV23-1 is designated an ORF whose function remains uncertain. V lost 4 bases and J lost 4; bases outside the gene matches: 20. CDR3 length: 20 residues. The CDR3 coding sequence is TGCGCCAGCAGTCTAACCCCTCGGGACAGGGGGAGCGAGGAAGTAGAGACCCAGTACTTC. This sequence encodes CASSLTPRDRGSEEVETQYF.

This clone appeared once. The chain uses TRBV7-9 and TRBJ2-1; TRBD2 matches 9 bases. The CDR3 covers 15 residues. Germline assignment: CDR1 SEHNR and CDR2 FQNEAQ (reference sequence). J lost 7 bases, V lost 8 bases, and 12 bases had no gene match. As DNA, the CDR3 is TGTGCCAGCGGGGGTAGACTAGCGGACAGGAATGAGCAGTTCTTC. Protein: CASGGRLADRNEQFF.

This clone was seen a single time. This chain uses TRBV6-5 with TRBJ1-2; no clear D gene. V gave up 3 bases and J gave up 8 bases, with 16 bases separating them. Germline V gene lookup returns CDR1 MNHEY and CDR2 SVGAGI. The CDR3 covers 14 residues. The CDR3 reads CASSYREEGGGYTF. The CDR3, as DNA: TGTGCCAGCAGTTATCGGGAAGAGGGTGGAGGCTACACCTTC.

The chain uses TRBV28 and TRBJ2-4; D is undetermined. Trimming took off 3 bases at V and 0 bases at J, with 9 bases between the two ends. CDR3 size: 15 residues. The germline V gene encodes CDR1 MDHEN and CDR2 SYDVKM. The CDR3 protein is CASSFGALAKNIQYF. CDR3 nucleotides: TGTGCCAGCAGTTTTGGAGCCCTAGCCAAAAACATTCAGTACTTC.

The chain combines TRBV18 with TRBJ2-3; TRBD1 aligns across 7 bases. CDR3 length equals 13 residues. Per the germline V gene, CDR1 is KGHSH and CDR2 is LQKENI. V lost 3 bases to trimming and J lost 4 bases; unmatched junction nucleotides: 1. The CDR3: CASSPTGADTQYF. The CDR3 DNA sequence: TGTGCCAGCTCACCTACAGGGGCAGATACGCAGTATTTT. The whole variable domain, filled in from reference TRBV18 and TRBJ2-3, reads NAGVMQNPRHLVRRRGQEARLRCSPMKGHSHVYWYRQLPEEGLKFMVYLQKENIIDESGMPKERFSAEFPKEGPSILRIQQVVRGDSAAYFCASSPTGADTQYFGPGTRLTVL.

V usage is TRBV28 and J usage is TRBJ2-7; 11 nucleotides match TRBD2. CDR3 length: 18 residues. The junction had 13 bases not matched to a gene; V was cut back by 2 bases and J by 4 bases. Germline CDR1 MDHEN, CDR2 SYDVKM. This CDR3 reads CASSLETSGMPWSYEQYF. The CDR3 DNA follows: TGTGCCAGCAGTTTAGAGACTAGCGGGATGCCGTGGTCGTACGAGCAGTACTTC.